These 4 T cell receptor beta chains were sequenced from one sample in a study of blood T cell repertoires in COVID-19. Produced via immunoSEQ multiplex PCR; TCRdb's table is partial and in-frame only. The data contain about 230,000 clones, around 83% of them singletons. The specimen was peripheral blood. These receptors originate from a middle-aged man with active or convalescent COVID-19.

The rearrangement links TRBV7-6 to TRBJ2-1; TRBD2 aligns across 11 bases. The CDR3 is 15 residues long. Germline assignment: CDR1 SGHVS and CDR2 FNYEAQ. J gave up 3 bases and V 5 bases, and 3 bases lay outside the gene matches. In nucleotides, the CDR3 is TGTGCCAGCAGCAGAGGGACTAGCGGCTACAATGAGCAGTTCTTC. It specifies CASSRGTSGYNEQFF.

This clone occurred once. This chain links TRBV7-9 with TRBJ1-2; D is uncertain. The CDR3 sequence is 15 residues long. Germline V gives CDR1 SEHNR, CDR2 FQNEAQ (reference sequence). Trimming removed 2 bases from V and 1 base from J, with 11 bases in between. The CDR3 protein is CASSLYSTLNYGYTF. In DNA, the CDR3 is TGTGCCAGCAGCTTATACAGTACCCTTAACTATGGCTACACCTTC.

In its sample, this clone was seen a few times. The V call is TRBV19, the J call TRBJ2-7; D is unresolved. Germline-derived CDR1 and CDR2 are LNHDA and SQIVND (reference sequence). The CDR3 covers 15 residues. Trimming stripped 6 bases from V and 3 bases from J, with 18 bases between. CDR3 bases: TGTGCCAGTAGCCACGGCCGTAATGGAGACTACGAGCAGTACTTC. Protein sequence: CASSHGRNGDYEQYF. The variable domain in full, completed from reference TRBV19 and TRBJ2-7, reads DGGITQSPKYLFRKEGQNVTLSCEQNLNHDAMYWYRQDPGQGLRLIYYSQIVNDFQKGDIAEGYSVSREKKESFPLTVTSAQKNPTAFYLCASSHGRNGDYEQYFGPGTRLTVT.

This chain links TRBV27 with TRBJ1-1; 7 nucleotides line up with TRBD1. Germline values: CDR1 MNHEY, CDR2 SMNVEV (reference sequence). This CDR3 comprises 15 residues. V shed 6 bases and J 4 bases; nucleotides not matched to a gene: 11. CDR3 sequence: CASRMKDRRITEAFF. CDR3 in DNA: TGTGCCAGCAGAATGAAGGACAGGCGGATCACTGAAGCTTTCTTT.